The 20 T cell receptor beta chains below all came from one sample that was sequenced in a study of T cells expressing NK-cell markers. TCRdb reprocessed the 5' RACE reads; each CDR3 protein has one entry and no DNA is given. The table for this sample gives about 460,000 distinct CDR3 sequences. Material for sequencing was blood T cells: a sorted CD56 or NKG2C T cell subset, CD4+ or CD8+ T cells, or bulk PBMC T cells (not recorded which). These receptors all stem from a woman between 45 and 65 years old in good health.

The rearrangement links TRBV9 to TRBJ2-2; TCRdb proposes TRBD1, but this gene call is untestable without DNA. The CDR3 has 15 residues. CDR1 is SGDLS and CDR2 is YYNGEE in the germline V gene. The CDR3: CASSVGHLNTGELFF.

V is TRBV5-4 and J is TRBJ2-2; as DNA is missing, the TRBD1 call by TCRdb cannot be tested. CDR3 length: 16 residues. The germline gives CDR1 SGHNT, CDR2 YYREEE (reference sequence). The CDR3 reads CASSLGQGARTGELFF.

This chain connects TRBV20-1 to TRBJ2-3; the TRBD2 assignment by TCRdb is unverifiable without DNA. The CDR3 consists of 15 residues. Germline loops: CDR1 DFQATT, CDR2 SNEGSKA (reference sequence). CDR3 region: CSASPLAGRTDTQYF.

The chain joins TRBV7-9 to TRBJ2-5; TCRdb lists TRBD2, though no DNA is available to test this call. The CDR3 extends over 17 amino acids. CDR1 is SEHNR, CDR2 FQNEAQ, per germline (reference sequence). The CDR3 protein is CASSLGGVRESPETQYF.

The chain employs TRBV12-3 or TRBV12-4 and TRBJ2-7; TCRdb's D call, TRBD1, is unchecked because there is no DNA. The CDR3 sequence is 12 residues long. The CDR3 sequence is CASSYRVGEQYF.

The chain combines TRBV20-1 with TRBJ1-6; there is no DNA to check the TCRdb D call of TRBD1. There are 14 residues in the CDR3. Germline CDR1 reads DFQATT; CDR2 reads SNEGSKA (reference sequence). This CDR3 reads CSATLDSRNSPLHF.

The chain carries TRBV28 and TRBJ2-7. From germline, CDR1 is MDHEN and CDR2 SYDVKM. This CDR3 spans 11 amino acids. The CDR3 here is CASRLKYEQYF. The whole variable domain, remainder taken from reference TRBV28 and TRBJ2-7, is DVKVTQSSRYLVKRTGEKVFLECVQDMDHENMFWYRQDPGLGLRLIYFSYDVKMKEKGDIPEGYSVSREKKERFSLILESASTNQTSMYLCASRLKYEQYFGPGTRLTVT.

The chain links TRBV5-1 to TRBJ1-2; TCRdb lists TRBD1, though no DNA is available to test this call. CDR1 and CDR2 (germline): SGHRS, YFSETQ. The CDR3 consists of 12 residues. This CDR3 is CASSMGRGGYTF.

The V call is TRBV20-1, the J call TRBJ2-7; no DNA is available, so the TRBD2 call from TCRdb remains unchecked. CDR3 length: 15 amino acids. The V gene's germline CDR1 is DFQATT and CDR2 SNEGSKA (reference sequence). The CDR3 loop reads CSARPQLAGSYEQYF.

The V and J genes are TRBV5-1 and TRBJ2-1. The CDR3 covers 17 residues. In germline, CDR1 is SGHRS, CDR2 YFSETQ. The CDR3 loop reads CASSFGPSGLGFDEQFF.

This chain uses TRBV5-1 with TRBJ2-1; TCRdb outputs TRBD2, but without DNA this stays unchecked. Germline V CDR1 and CDR2: SGHRS, YFSETQ. This CDR3 is 14 amino acids long. The chain's CDR3 is CASSTYSGKAEQFF.

The chain links TRBV12-3 or TRBV12-4 to TRBJ2-2; TCRdb's D call, TRBD2, is unchecked because there is no DNA. The CDR3 spans 14 residues. The CDR3 loop is CASNRAGNTGELFF.

The chain employs TRBV7-9 and TRBJ2-1. The CDR3 has 13 residues. Looked up from germline, CDR1 is SEHNR and CDR2 is FQNEAQ (reference sequence). CDR3 sequence reads: CASSDSKGNEQFF.

V is TRBV15 and J is TRBJ1-4. CDR3 size: 15 residues. Germline V lookup: CDR1 LNHNV, CDR2 YYDKDF (reference sequence). The CDR3 sequence: CATSRVTSTNEKLFF.

The CDR3 loop is CASSKGLVANEQFF. The chain is built from TRBV11-3 and TRBJ2-1; the D call of TRBD2 rests on TCRdb alone, since no DNA is present to check it. The CDR3 extends over 14 amino acids. CDR1 is SGHNT and CDR2 is YENEEA in the germline V gene. Using reference TRBV11-3 and TRBJ2-1 for the parts outside the CDR3, the full variable domain is EAGVVQSPRYKIIEKKQPVAFWCNPISGHNTLYWYLQNLGQGPELLIRYENEEAVDDSQLPKDRFSAERLKGVDSTLKIQPAELGDSAVYLCASSKGLVANEQFFGPGTRLTVL.

This chain links TRBV12-3 or TRBV12-4 with TRBJ2-5; TCRdb's D gene call, TRBD1, goes unchecked for lack of DNA. The CDR3 sequence is 15 residues long. The CDR3 loop is CASSETGQGAETQYF.

The rearrangement joins TRBV12-3 or TRBV12-4 to TRBJ2-7; the TRBD2 assignment by TCRdb is unverifiable without DNA. This CDR3 region has 16 residues. This chain's CDR3 is CASSPETSGRAHEQYF.

The chain carries TRBV7-9 and TRBJ1-2; the TCRdb D gene call, TRBD1, has no DNA to confirm it. The CDR3 extends over 11 amino acids. Germline lookup yields CDR1 SEHNR and CDR2 FQNEAQ (reference sequence). The CDR3 sequence is CASSPGKGYTF. The variable domain in full, with the rest retrieved from reference TRBV7-9 and TRBJ1-2, is DTGVSQNPRHKITKRGQNVTFRCDPISEHNRLYWYRQTLGQGPEFLTYFQNEAQLEKSRLLSDRFSAERPKGSFSTLEIQRTEQGDSAMYLCASSPGKGYTFGSGTRLTVV.

V usage is TRBV5-1 and J usage is TRBJ2-3; TCRdb lists TRBD1, though no DNA is available to test this call. The CDR3 consists of 14 residues. Germline loops: CDR1 SGHRS, CDR2 YFSETQ. CDR3 amino acids: CASRDTDRTDTQYF.

The chain couples TRBV6-6 to TRBJ1-2. This CDR3 comprises 14 residues. Germline V gene lookup returns CDR1 MNHNY and CDR2 SVGAGI (reference sequence). CDR3 loop: CASSPRGQAYGYTF.